Listed here are 13 T cell receptor beta chains from one sample, sequenced in a study of blood T cells in healthy people across ages. A second PCR, run for 7 to 11 cycles, used a sample-barcoded 5' primer plus a J-beta primer mix. TCRdb redid the calling of the 5' RACE reads with MiXCR, one entry per CDR3 protein. The sample records approximately 1.5 million distinct CDR3 sequences, roughly 30% being singletons. Material for sequencing was blood. The receptors shown here come from a woman in her twenties or thirties in good health.

V is TRBV20-1 and J is TRBJ1-5; D remains ambiguous. The CDR3 spans 15 residues. Germline values: CDR1 DFQATT, CDR2 SNEGSKA (reference sequence). V was clipped by 6 bases and J by 0 bases, with 15 bases between them. The CDR3 sequence is CSAHKDGNSNQPQHF. The CDR3 nucleotides read TGCAGTGCCCACAAGGACGGGAATAGCAATCAGCCCCAGCATTTT.

This clonotype was observed a handful of times. The J gene is TRBJ2-1, the V gene TRBV12-5; 8 bases line up with TRBD1. The CDR3 runs 16 residues. Germline CDR1 LGHNT, CDR2 FRNRAP. Trimming removed 2 bases from V and 2 bases from J; junction bases left unmatched: 5. CDR3 in amino acids: CASGLTGDRPYNEQFF. CDR3 coding DNA: TGTGCTAGTGGTTTGACGGGGGACAGGCCCTACAATGAGCAGTTCTTC. The entire variable domain, with the rest obtained from reference TRBV12-5 and TRBJ2-1, is as follows: DARVTQTPRHKVTEMGQEVTMRCQPILGHNTVFWYRQTMMQGLELLAYFRNRAPLDDSGMPKDRFSAEMPDATLATLKIQPSEPRDSAVYFCASGLTGDRPYNEQFFGPGTRLTVL.

The chain couples TRBV28 to TRBJ1-2, with 8 nucleotides matching TRBD1. CDR1 is MDHEN, CDR2 SYDVKM, per germline. V lost 3 bases to trimming and J lost 4 bases; unmatched junction nucleotides: 7. This CDR3 comprises 15 residues. The CDR3 protein is CASSFGRTGPYGYTF. CDR3 nucleotide sequence: TGTGCCAGCAGTTTTGGAAGGACAGGGCCCTATGGCTACACCTTC.

Here the CDR3 DNA reads TGTGCCAGCAGTACAGACAGGGGGCTACCCCCTTCCACAGATACGCAGTATTTT. As protein: CASSTDRGLPPSTDTQYF. This chain links TRBV27 with TRBJ2-3, with 10 positions matching TRBD1. V was clipped by 5 bases and J by 2 bases; unmatched bases: 13. Germline assignment: CDR1 MNHEY and CDR2 SMNVEV (reference sequence). The CDR3 length is 18 residues.

The V and J genes are TRBV11-2 and TRBJ1-5, with TRBD1 matching 10 bases. This CDR3 has 15 amino acids. CDR1 is SGHAT and CDR2 is FQNNGV in the germline V gene. V trimming: 6 bases; J trimming: 5 bases; junction bases outside the gene matches: 7. The CDR3 spells CASRLTGGTDQPQHF. DNA for the CDR3: TGTGCCAGCAGACTGACAGGGGGCACAGATCAGCCCCAGCATTTT.

This clonotype was detected only a few times. With a much larger clone just one base away, this may be a read error. The CDR3 reads CSAEQPFRDRGRGQETQYF. In nucleotides, the CDR3 is TGCAGCGCTGAACAACCTTTTCGGGACAGGGGGCGCGGGCAAGAGACCCAGTACTTC. The V and J genes are TRBV29-1 and TRBJ2-5, with TRBD1 identical over 12 bases. Germline CDR1 SQVTM, CDR2 ANQGSEA. The CDR3 runs 19 residues.

This clonotype was seen a handful of times. The chain has TRBV27 and TRBJ1-1; 8 bases are shared with TRBD1. The J segment lost 2 bases and the V segment lost 8 bases, leaving 16 bases of the junction unmatched. The germline V gene encodes CDR1 MNHEY and CDR2 SMNVEV (reference sequence). This CDR3 region has 17 residues. CDR3 region: CASLAGGAGRGNTEAFF. The DNA of the CDR3 is TGTGCCAGCCTAGCAGGGGGCGCAGGTAGGGGTAACACTGAAGCTTTCTTT.

Turning to this clonotype: A much more abundant neighbour one base away suggests this may be a read error. This chain links TRBV12-3 or TRBV12-4 with TRBJ2-1; 8 bases line up with TRBD2. V shed 1 base and J 2 bases; nucleotides not matched to a gene: 4. This CDR3 spans 16 amino acids. The CDR3 spells CASSLGREEPYNEQFF. CDR3 nucleotides: TGTGCCAGCAGTTTAGGGCGGGAGGAACCCTACAATGAGCAGTTCTTC.

This chain joins TRBV20-1 and TRBJ1-1; D possibly corresponds to TRBD1 (5 bases). The CDR3 is 15 residues long. V lost 2 bases to trimming and J lost 0 bases, with 13 bases between them. Germline V gene sequence: CDR1 DFQATT, CDR2 SNEGSKA (reference sequence). The CDR3 region is CSARILGRLNTEAFF. The CDR3 nucleotides read TGCAGTGCTAGAATTTTGGGACGGTTGAACACTGAAGCTTTCTTT.

The DNA for the CDR3 is TGTGCCAGCAGTTTACCACTGTGCAACGAGCAGTACTTC. Its protein is CASSLPLCNEQYF. The chain joins TRBV28 to TRBJ2-7, with D unresolved. The germline gives CDR1 MDHEN, CDR2 SYDVKM. The CDR3 is 13 amino acids. The ends were cut back, 2 bases at V and 5 bases at J, with 10 bases in the middle. Full variable domain (outside the CDR3, taken from reference TRBV28 and TRBJ2-7): DVKVTQSSRYLVKRTGEKVFLECVQDMDHENMFWYRQDPGLGLRLIYFSYDVKMKEKGDIPEGYSVSREKKERFSLILESASTNQTSMYLCASSLPLCNEQYFGPGTRLTVT.

This chain links TRBV12-3 or TRBV12-4 with TRBJ1-1; D remains ambiguous. The V and J ends lost 11 bases and 0 bases respectively, with 13 bases between them. This CDR3 is 13 amino acids long. CDR3 DNA sequence: TGTGCCCAGCGGCGGACTTTGAACACTGAAGCTTTCTTT. Encoded protein: CAQRRTLNTEAFF.

The chain links TRBV2 to TRBJ1-1; D is perhaps TRBD1 (5 bases). Germline loops: CDR1 SNHLY, CDR2 FYNNEI. Trimming left V 2 bases short and J 9 bases short, with 7 bases between. The CDR3 consists of 11 residues. This CDR3 reads CASSERQKAFF. CDR3 DNA sequence: TGTGCCAGCAGTGAAAGACAGAAAGCTTTCTTT.

The rearrangement uses TRBV29-1 and TRBJ1-2; TRBD1 agrees at 7 bases. This CDR3 spans 12 amino acids. Germline CDR1 SQVTM, CDR2 ANQGSEA. The J segment lost 6 bases and the V segment lost 6 bases, leaving 7 bases of the junction unmatched. CDR3 sequence: CSVETGRHGYTF. The CDR3 DNA is TGCAGCGTGGAGACAGGGAGGCATGGCTACACCTTC.